The 20 T cell receptor beta chains below all came from one sample that was sequenced in a study of blood T cell repertoires in COVID-19. Data came from immunoSEQ multiplex PCR; TCRdb stores just in-frame clones and leaves some out. The sample shows around 150,000 clones, over 75% of them seen only once. The specimen sequenced was peripheral blood. The receptors were sampled from a man aged 55 to 70 with active or convalescent COVID-19.

The rearrangement uses TRBV11-3 and TRBJ2-5; tentative D call: TRBD1 (6 bases). This CDR3 is built from 16 residues. Germline V gene sequence: CDR1 SGHNT, CDR2 YENEEA. V gave up 5 bases and J gave up 1 base, with 17 bases separating them. This CDR3 is CASSQRGKGGQETQYF. CDR3 DNA sequence: TGTGCCAGCAGCCAACGGGGAAAAGGGGGCCAAGAGACCCAGTACTTC.

The chain joins TRBV28 to TRBJ1-1; maybe TRBD1 (6 bases). Germline V gives CDR1 MDHEN, CDR2 SYDVKM. The CDR3 loop spans 16 amino acids. V lost 5 bases, J lost 4 bases, and 20 bases lay in between. The CDR3 loop is CASSQPRGGAVTEAFF. The CDR3 nucleotides are TGTGCCAGCAGTCAACCGAGAGGGGGGGCGGTCACTGAAGCTTTCTTT.

The V gene is TRBV28, the J gene TRBJ1-1, with D possibly TRBD1 on 5 matching bases. Germline-derived CDR1 and CDR2 are MDHEN and SYDVKM. Trimming stripped 6 bases from V and 11 bases from J, with 22 bases between. The CDR3 is 14 amino acids. CDR3 bases: TGTGCCAGCAGGCTCACACCCCAGGGTTTTCTTGCTTTCTTT. This translates into CASRLTPQGFLAFF.

The chain combines TRBV25-1 with TRBJ2-7, with TRBD1 as a possible D gene (6 bases). CDR1 and CDR2 (germline): MGHDK, SYGVNS. V was shortened by 0 bases and J by 6 bases, with 18 bases between the two germline ends. The CDR3 loop spans 16 amino acids. The CDR3 loop reads CASSEYDRSTLIEQYF. The CDR3, as DNA: TGTGCCAGCAGTGAATACGACAGGTCTACCCTAATCGAGCAGTACTTC.

This chain uses TRBV23-1 with TRBJ2-7; weak D call: TRBD1 (6 bases). TRBV23-1 is an ORF, with its function uncertain. Trimming stripped 10 bases from V and 1 base from J, with 14 bases between. This CDR3 region has 13 residues. This CDR3 reads CAIPDRKSYEQYF. The CDR3 DNA is TGCGCCATCCCCGACAGGAAATCCTACGAGCAGTACTTC.

The CDR3 protein is CATSDTTVYNQPQHF. The CDR3 bases are TGTGCCACCAGTGATACGACAGTCTACAATCAGCCCCAGCATTTT. The V call is TRBV24-1, the J call TRBJ1-5; D possibly corresponds to TRBD1 (5 bases). The length of the CDR3 is 15 residues. The germline V and J ends were trimmed by 3 bases and 3 bases, with 11 bases remaining between them. In germline, CDR1 is KGHDR, CDR2 SFDVKD.

The genes are TRBV27 and TRBJ2-7; maybe TRBD1 (5 bases). V lost 8 bases to trimming and J lost 4 bases, with 15 bases between them. The CDR3 runs 13 residues. Germline CDR1 MNHEY, CDR2 SMNVEV (reference sequence). Here the CDR3 reads CASWGSGVYEQYF. In nucleotides, the CDR3 is TGTGCCAGCTGGGGCTCGGGTGTATACGAGCAGTACTTC.

The rearrangement links TRBV24-1 to TRBJ2-1, with D maybe TRBD2 (5 bases). CDR3 size: 13 residues. Trimming removed 1 base at V and 10 bases at J, with 10 bases between. CDR1 is KGHDR, CDR2 SFDVKD, per germline. CDR3 protein: CATSDFAGIEQFF. CDR3 bases: TGTGCCACCAGTGATTTTGCCGGGATCGAGCAGTTCTTC.

The rearrangement links TRBV18 to TRBJ2-1, with 7 nucleotides matching TRBD1. The CDR3 has 16 residues. J gave up 5 bases and V 5 bases, and 12 bases lay outside the gene matches. CDR1 is KGHSH and CDR2 is LQKENI in the germline V gene. As DNA, the CDR3 is TGTGCCAGCTCAGTACCTGACAGGGTTATGGACAATGAGCAGTTCTTC. Translation: CASSVPDRVMDNEQFF. Looking up the rest from reference TRBV18 and TRBJ2-1 gives the full variable domain: NAGVMQNPRHLVRRRGQEARLRCSPMKGHSHVYWYRQLPEEGLKFMVYLQKENIIDESGMPKERFSAEFPKEGPSILRIQQVVRGDSAAYFCASSVPDRVMDNEQFFGPGTRLTVL.

This clone was picked up one time. The V and J genes are TRBV7-2 and TRBJ2-3, with 13 bases fitting TRBD2. V trimming: 4 bases; J trimming: 2 bases; junction bases outside the gene matches: 9. Germline CDR1 and CDR2: SGHTA and FQGNSA. The CDR3 extends over 18 amino acids. CDR3 DNA: TGTGCCAGCAGCTCCATACGGACTAGCGGGAGTTCCACAGATACGCAGTATTTT. Protein product: CASSSIRTSGSSTDTQYF.

The chain links TRBV27 to TRBJ1-1; D gene uncertain. Germline V gives CDR1 MNHEY, CDR2 SMNVEV (reference sequence). This CDR3 region has 14 residues. Trimming stripped 5 bases from V and 1 base from J, with 11 bases between. CDR3 protein: CASSTWLRNTEAFF. The CDR3 bases are TGTGCCAGCAGTACCTGGTTGAGGAACACTGAAGCTTTCTTT.

The chain couples TRBV5-1 to TRBJ1-1; D call uncertain. The V gene lost 0 bases and the J gene lost 1 base, with 4 bases spanning the gap. The CDR3 spans 13 residues. Per the germline V gene, CDR1 is SGHRS and CDR2 is YFSETQ. The CDR3 protein is CASSLDKNTEAFF. The CDR3 nucleotides read TGCGCCAGCAGCTTGGACAAGAACACTGAAGCTTTCTTT.

The chain has TRBV29-1 and TRBJ1-2, with 9 bases that match TRBD1. V was clipped by 6 bases and J by 8 bases; unmatched bases: 13. Per the germline V gene, CDR1 is SQVTM and CDR2 is ANQGSEA. CDR3 length equals 14 residues. In DNA, the CDR3 is TGCAGCGTGGAGCCCCGGGGACAGGGATGGGGCTACACCTTC. This sequence encodes CSVEPRGQGWGYTF.

This chain joins TRBV7-9 and TRBJ1-5; D unresolved. This CDR3 contains 12 residues. Trimming stripped 3 bases from V and 5 bases from J, with 5 bases between. The germline V gene encodes CDR1 SEHNR and CDR2 FQNEAQ (reference sequence). CDR3 DNA: TGTGCCAGCAGCTTCGGGGATCAGCCCCAGCATTTT. Translation gives CASSFGDQPQHF.

CDR3 amino acids: CASSAQYHSNQPQHF. DNA for the CDR3: TGTGCCAGCAGTGCCCAGTACCATAGCAATCAGCCCCAGCATTTT. This chain joins TRBV6-2 or TRBV6-3 and TRBJ1-5; no clear D gene. The V gene's germline CDR1 is MNHEY and CDR2 SVGEGT. CDR3 length equals 15 residues. Between the trimmed V and J ends, which lost 5 bases and 0 bases, there was a span of 11 bases.

The chain has TRBV7-6 and TRBJ2-3; no clear D. This CDR3 has 14 amino acids. CDR1 SGHVS and CDR2 FNYEAQ come from the germline V gene. The V end was cut by 2 bases, the J end by 1 base, with 7 bases between. CDR3: CASSLNLGTDTQYF. The CDR3 DNA follows: TGTGCCAGCAGCTTAAACTTGGGCACAGATACGCAGTATTTT.

The chain uses TRBV7-2 and TRBJ2-1; TRBD1 agrees at 8 bases. There are 15 residues in the CDR3. Trimming at V came to 4 bases and at J to 2 bases, leaving 4 bases not matched to a gene. From germline, CDR1 is SGHTA and CDR2 FQGNSA. In DNA form, the CDR3 reads TGTGCCAGCAGCTCCAACAGGGGGACCTACAATGAGCAGTTCTTC. Amino acid sequence: CASSSNRGTYNEQFF. Using reference TRBV7-2 and TRBJ2-1 for the parts outside the CDR3, the full variable domain is GAGVSQSPSNKVTEKGKDVELRCDPISGHTALYWYRQSLGQGLEFLIYFQGNSAPDKSGLPSDRFSAERTGGSVSTLTIQRTQQEDSAVYLCASSSNRGTYNEQFFGPGTRLTVL.

A single count supports this clone. The V call is TRBV5-4, the J call TRBJ2-3; D is possibly TRBD1 (7 bases). The V and J ends lost 7 bases and 1 base respectively, with 16 bases between them. CDR1 is SGHNT and CDR2 is YYREEE in the germline V gene (reference sequence). CDR3 length: 15 residues. The CDR3 reads CASSLEGAGTDTQYF. CDR3 DNA sequence: TGTGCCAGCTCACTGGAGGGGGCCGGCACAGATACGCAGTATTTT. The full variable domain, in which reference TRBV5-4 and TRBJ2-3 provide the parts outside the CDR3, is ETGVTQSPTHLIKTRGQQVTLRCSSQSGHNTVSWYQQALGQGPQFIFQYYREEENGRGNFPPRFSGLQFPNYSSELNVNALELDDSALYLCASSLEGAGTDTQYFGPGTRLTVL.

This clone came up once. The J gene is TRBJ2-7, the V gene TRBV7-3; D gene ambiguous. Germline V lookup: CDR1 SGHTA, CDR2 FQGTGA. V lost 5 bases and J lost 6, with 11 bases in between. The CDR3 loop spans 12 amino acids. The CDR3 region has the DNA TGTGCCAGCAGCCTACGTAGTGGCGAGCAGTACTTC. Translation gives CASSLRSGEQYF.

This chain links TRBV5-4 with TRBJ1-2; D remains unclear. The CDR3 totals 15 residues. Germline CDR1 and CDR2: SGHNT and YYREEE (reference sequence). Trimming took 0 bases from V and 8 from J, leaving 17 bases between them. CDR3 in DNA: TGTGCCAGCAGCTTGGTAGGCGGCACGACGGTCGGCTACACCTTC. Translation: CASSLVGGTTVGYTF. Supplemented by reference TRBV5-4 and TRBJ1-2, the full variable domain reads ETGVTQSPTHLIKTRGQQVTLRCSSQSGHNTVSWYQQALGQGPQFIFQYYREEENGRGNFPPRFSGLQFPNYSSELNVNALELDDSALYLCASSLVGGTTVGYTFGSGTRLTVV.